Below, 10 T cell receptor beta chains from the same sample are listed, as sequenced in a study of CD8+ T cells in alopecia areata. It was cDNA, reverse transcribed from extracted RNA, that served as the sequencing template. TCRdb's copy holds only in-frame clones and misses some; the assay was immunoSEQ multiplex PCR. The sample records around 35,000 clones, under 65% being singletons. Roughly five patients' CD4+ populations were sorted into CD25+CD127- cells. Material for sequencing was CD4+ Tregs sorted from blood. These TCRs come from a human donor with alopecia areata.

J is TRBJ2-7 and V is TRBV5-4; weak D call: TRBD1 (5 bases). CDR3 length equals 14 residues. Looked up from germline, CDR1 is SGHNT and CDR2 is YYREEE (reference sequence). V shed 2 bases and J shed 6 bases, with 15 bases lying between them. CDR3 amino acids: CASSFGQGVGEQYF. CDR3 DNA sequence: TGTGCCAGCAGCTTTGGGCAGGGCGTAGGCGAGCAGTACTTC.

The CDR3 is CASSQGYRVGYEQYF. CDR3 in DNA: TGCGCCAGCAGCCAAGGGTACAGGGTCGGCTACGAGCAGTACTTC. This chain connects TRBV4-3 to TRBJ2-7; perhaps TRBD1 as D (6 bases). V was cut by 1 base and J by 3 bases, with 13 bases left in between. The CDR3 spans 15 residues. CDR1 and CDR2 (germline): LGHNA, YSLEER.

The rearrangement joins TRBV7-9 to TRBJ2-5; D unresolved. This CDR3 has 13 residues. The V end lost 0 bases, the J end lost 7 bases, and 9 bases lay between the germline ends. From germline, CDR1 is SEHNR and CDR2 FQNEAQ (reference sequence). CDR3 sequence reads: CASSLAGFPTQYF. CDR3 sequence (DNA): TGTGCCAGCAGCTTAGCCGGCTTCCCGACCCAGTACTTC. Variable domain in full (rest from reference TRBV7-9 and TRBJ2-5): DTGVSQNPRHKITKRGQNVTFRCDPISEHNRLYWYRQTLGQGPEFLTYFQNEAQLEKSRLLSDRFSAERPKGSFSTLEIQRTEQGDSAMYLCASSLAGFPTQYFGPGTRLLVL.

CDR3 region: CASSFMGAGEKLFF. The CDR3 DNA follows: TGTGCCAGCAGTTTTATGGGGGCTGGGGAAAAACTGTTTTTT. The chain combines TRBV27 with TRBJ1-4, with a weak D call TRBD1 (6 bases). Germline CDR1 is MNHEY and CDR2 is SMNVEV (reference sequence). This CDR3 has 14 residues. V was trimmed by 3 bases and J by 8 bases, leaving 13 bases between them.

The chain recombines TRBV7-2 with TRBJ1-1; no clear D. This CDR3 has 14 residues. The V end was cut by 4 bases, the J end by 3 bases, with 12 bases between. Per the germline V gene, CDR1 is SGHTA and CDR2 is FQGNSA. The CDR3 bases are TGTGCCAGCAGCTCCTCCTTAAGGGACACTGAAGCTTTCTTT. The encoded protein is CASSSSLRDTEAFF.

This chain connects TRBV27 to TRBJ2-1, with no clear D. Trimming stripped 2 bases from V and 5 bases from J, with 13 bases between. The CDR3 covers 15 residues. Germline-derived CDR1 and CDR2 are MNHEY and SMNVEV (reference sequence). The CDR3 here is CASSLSVSFNNEQFF. DNA for the CDR3: TGTGCCAGCAGTTTAAGTGTCAGTTTTAACAATGAGCAGTTCTTC.

Only a few counts were recorded for this clone. V gene TRBV6-1 combines with J gene TRBJ2-7; D uncertain. Trimming took 6 bases from V and 6 from J, leaving 12 bases between them. The CDR3 is made up of 12 amino acids. Germline V gene sequence: CDR1 MNHNS, CDR2 SASEGT. CDR3 sequence: CASSSDTAEQYF. For the CDR3, the DNA is TGTGCCAGCAGCTCCGACACCGCCGAGCAGTACTTC.

This chain connects TRBV18 to TRBJ1-4, with no clear D. The CDR3 contains 15 residues. Trimming took 4 bases from V and 7 from J, leaving 16 bases between them. Germline CDR1 is KGHSH and CDR2 is LQKENI. CDR3 in amino acids: CASSRLAGSSEKLFF. DNA of the CDR3: TGTGCCAGCTCACGTCTTGCAGGATCGAGTGAAAAACTGTTTTTT.

This clone occurred once. The V call is TRBV11-3, the J call TRBJ2-3, with D unresolved. The CDR3 contains 16 residues. The germline V gene encodes CDR1 SGHNT and CDR2 YENEEA. Deletions cut 5 bases from V and 0 bases from J, with 15 bases between. The CDR3 protein is CASSPGHMRSTDTQYF. CDR3 nucleotide sequence: TGTGCCAGCAGCCCCGGCCACATGAGGAGCACAGATACGCAGTATTTT.

With regard to this clone: It is likely a read error, because the conserved phenylalanine at the end of the CDR3 is missing. This rearrangement joins TRBV7-3 to TRBJ1-1; 8 bases align to TRBD1. Germline values: CDR1 SGHTA, CDR2 FQGTGA. The CDR3 runs 16 residues. The V and J ends lost 3 bases and 3 bases, in that order; junction bases with no gene match: 9. CDR3 amino acids: CASSFYSRGLDTEAFL. The CDR3 DNA reads TGTGCCAGCAGCTTTTATTCCAGGGGGCTCGACACTGAAGCTTTCCTT.